The 25 T cell receptor beta chains below were found in one sample sequenced in a study of blood T cell repertoires in COVID-19 (TCRdb year 2020). The library was made by the immunoSEQ multiplex PCR assay. The immuneACCESS repertoire file appears here via TCRdb, limited to in-frame rearrangements. These files lack a portion of the clones; in checked studies, under half of the deficit traces to unresolved V genes, and the cause of the others is not known. The sample table contains 70,000 or so clones; only one count was recorded for 65% to 80% of them. About 24% of the sample is taken by the ten largest. The sample taken for sequencing was peripheral blood. The receptors were gathered from a human donor in a cohort sampled during active COVID-19.

The V and J genes are TRBV3-1 (or the pseudogene TRBV3-2) and TRBJ2-1; the match to TRBD2 covers 7 bases. Trimming took 0 bases from V and 5 from J; bases not matched to a gene: 7. The CDR3 runs 16 residues. CDR1 is LGHDT and CDR2 is YNNKEL in the germline V gene (reference sequence). The CDR3 spells CASSQDHGRPHNEQFF. The CDR3 bases are TGTGCCAGCAGCCAAGATCACGGGAGGCCCCACAATGAGCAGTTCTTC.

V and J are TRBV6-2 or TRBV6-3 and TRBJ2-7, with 8 bases fitting TRBD2. The germline V gene encodes CDR1 MNHEY and CDR2 SVGEGT. The CDR3 runs 14 residues. Losses at the gene ends were 3 bases for V and 3 bases for J; bases not matched to a gene: 4. The chain's CDR3 is CASSYIAGGYEQYF. CDR3 sequence (DNA): TGTGCCAGCAGTTATATTGCGGGGGGCTACGAGCAGTACTTC.

The chain links TRBV9 to TRBJ2-5; TRBD2 matches at 16 bases. CDR1 and CDR2 (germline): SGDLS, YYNGEE. With 4 bases clipped from V and 5 bases from J, the junction kept 11 bases outside the gene matches. This CDR3 comprises 18 residues. The CDR3 DNA follows: TGTGCCAGCAGCCCCGGGACTAGCGGGGGGGCGGTTATCGAGACCCAGTACTTC. The encoded protein is CASSPGTSGGAVIETQYF.

The rearrangement joins TRBV29-1 to TRBJ2-7, with TRBD1 as a possible D gene (6 bases). The germline V gene encodes CDR1 SQVTM and CDR2 ANQGSEA. The CDR3 runs 14 residues. The V end was cut by 5 bases, the J end by 4 bases, with 18 bases between. Here the CDR3 DNA reads TGCAGCGTTCTGGCAGGGGCGTCAACGTACGAGCAGTACTTC. Translating gives CSVLAGASTYEQYF.

This rearrangement joins TRBV19 to TRBJ2-3; TRBD1 matches 9 bases. Germline V gene sequence: CDR1 LNHDA, CDR2 SQIVND (reference sequence). V lost 3 bases, J lost 4 bases, and 5 bases stayed unmatched. There are 15 residues in the CDR3. For the CDR3, the DNA is TGTGCCAGTAGTATGCCGGGACAGGGCGCAGATACGCAGTATTTT. This gives the protein CASSMPGQGADTQYF.

This clone was found a few times. V usage is TRBV7-2 and J usage is TRBJ2-3; TRBD2 matches 8 bases. The V gene's germline CDR1 is SGHTA and CDR2 FQGNSA. Losses at the gene ends were 6 bases for V and 0 bases for J; bases not matched to a gene: 5. This CDR3 has 15 residues. CDR3 region: CASRARGGSTDTQYF. The CDR3, as DNA: TGTGCCAGCAGGGCCCGGGGGGGGAGCACAGATACGCAGTATTTT. Full variable domain (outside the CDR3, taken from reference TRBV7-2 and TRBJ2-3): GAGVSQSPSNKVTEKGKDVELRCDPISGHTALYWYRQSLGQGLEFLIYFQGNSAPDKSGLPSDRFSAERTGGSVSTLTIQRTQQEDSAVYLCASRARGGSTDTQYFGPGTRLTVL.

V usage is TRBV19 and J usage is TRBJ1-2, with a weak D call TRBD1 (6 bases). Germline V gene sequence: CDR1 LNHDA, CDR2 SQIVND (reference sequence). The CDR3 is 14 residues long. V was pared by 5 bases and J by 6 bases, with 16 bases between. The CDR3 sequence is CASSQIERGNGYTF. CDR3 nucleotides: TGTGCCAGTAGTCAAATTGAGAGGGGGAATGGCTACACCTTC.

V usage is TRBV5-8 and J usage is TRBJ2-7, with D maybe TRBD1 (5 bases). Trimming removed 1 base from V and 6 bases from J, with 14 bases in between. The CDR3 extends over 14 amino acids. CDR1 is SGHTS, CDR2 YDEGEE, per germline. CDR3 residues: CASSLQGPWGEQYF. The CDR3 region has the DNA TGTGCCAGCAGCTTGCAGGGCCCGTGGGGCGAGCAGTACTTC.

This chain uses TRBV28 with TRBJ2-7, with TRBD1 matching over 11 bases. The V gene's germline CDR1 is MDHEN and CDR2 SYDVKM. The trim removed 4 bases at V and 1 base at J, leaving 6 bases unmatched. The CDR3 totals 16 residues. The chain's CDR3 is CASSSTDRGLSYEQYF. For the CDR3, the DNA is TGTGCCAGCAGTTCAACGGACAGGGGGCTATCCTACGAGCAGTACTTC. The full variable domain, its missing parts supplied by reference TRBV28 and TRBJ2-7, is DVKVTQSSRYLVKRTGEKVFLECVQDMDHENMFWYRQDPGLGLRLIYFSYDVKMKEKGDIPEGYSVSREKKERFSLILESASTNQTSMYLCASSSTDRGLSYEQYFGPGTRLTVT.

The gene calls are TRBV12-1 and TRBJ1-1; TRBD1 is the table's D call, not checked against the DNA. TRBV12-1 represents a pseudogene. This CDR3 has 15 amino acids. The CDR3 loop reads CASSFLDRPNTEAFF. Here the CDR3 DNA reads TGTGCCAGCAGCTTCTTGGACAGACCGAACACTGAAGCTTTCTTT.

The chain joins TRBV19 to TRBJ2-1; D unclear. The germline gives CDR1 LNHDA, CDR2 SQIVND (reference sequence). The V end lost 4 bases, the J end lost 2 bases, and 9 bases lay between the germline ends. CDR3 length equals 14 residues. CDR3 DNA sequence: TGTGCCAGTAGTAGCGGCCCCCCCTACAATGAGCAGTTCTTC. It translates to CASSSGPPYNEQFF.

The chain carries TRBV5-4 and TRBJ2-7, with 8 bases identical to TRBD1. Looked up from germline, CDR1 is SGHNT and CDR2 is YYREEE (reference sequence). With V trimmed by 4 bases and J by 2 bases, 2 bases remained unmatched. The CDR3 extends over 13 amino acids. CDR3 sequence (DNA): TGTGCCAGCAGCGTACAGGGGGCCTACGAGCAGTACTTC. Its protein product is CASSVQGAYEQYF.

This rearrangement joins TRBV29-1 to TRBJ1-2; the match to TRBD1 covers 7 bases. V trimming: 0 bases; J trimming: 1 base; junction bases outside the gene matches: 2. This CDR3 is 14 amino acids long. From germline, CDR1 is SQVTM and CDR2 ANQGSEA. For the CDR3, the DNA is TGCAGCGTTGAAGAGGACAGGCTTAACTATGGCTACACCTTC. Its translation is CSVEEDRLNYGYTF.

V and J are TRBV7-9 and TRBJ2-5, with 7 bases fitting TRBD2. The V gene's germline CDR1 is SEHNR and CDR2 FQNEAQ (reference sequence). The CDR3 sequence is 14 residues long. The J segment lost 5 bases and the V segment lost 5 bases, leaving 8 bases of the junction unmatched. CDR3 residues: CASSRGLEGETQYF. CDR3 bases: TGTGCCAGCAGCCGTGGACTAGAAGGGGAGACCCAGTACTTC.

This clone appeared once. The chain is built from TRBV5-4 and TRBJ2-2, with D possibly TRBD1 on 5 matching bases. Germline assignment: CDR1 SGHNT and CDR2 YYREEE (reference sequence). CDR3 length: 15 residues. V gave up 0 bases and J gave up 6 bases, with 12 bases separating them. CDR3 residues: CASSLESRASGELFF. The CDR3 DNA reads as TGTGCCAGCAGCTTGGAAAGCAGGGCTTCCGGGGAGCTGTTTTTT.

The V gene is TRBV4-2, the J gene TRBJ2-2; maybe TRBD2 (5 bases). CDR3 size: 16 residues. The germline V and J ends were trimmed by 0 bases and 4 bases, with 12 bases remaining between them. CDR1 and CDR2 (germline): LGHNA, YNFKEQ. CDR3 residues: CASSQDIGLTTGELFF. The CDR3 region has the DNA TGTGCCAGCAGCCAAGATATAGGACTTACCACCGGGGAGCTGTTTTTT.

This clone was detected only once. The rearrangement joins TRBV2 to TRBJ2-1; 14 nucleotides align to TRBD2. The CDR3 totals 22 residues. The germline CDR1 and CDR2 sequences are SNHLY and FYNNEI. V shed 6 bases and J 0 bases; nucleotides not matched to a gene: 19. The CDR3 reads CASSAPGLAGVLGLGSYNEQFF. CDR3 nucleotide sequence: TGTGCCAGCAGCGCACCGGGACTAGCGGGAGTATTAGGTCTTGGCTCCTACAATGAGCAGTTCTTC.

J is TRBJ2-1 and V is TRBV2; D gene uncertain. The V and J ends lost 11 bases and 7 bases respectively, with 18 bases between them. CDR3 length: 13 amino acids. CDR1 SNHLY and CDR2 FYNNEI come from the germline V gene. The CDR3 coding sequence is TGTGCCTGCCCCCGGCCCTCCGGGAATGAGCAGTTCTTC. Protein sequence: CACPRPSGNEQFF.

The V gene is TRBV7-9, the J gene TRBJ2-5; D is undetermined. V was pared by 1 base and J by 0 bases, with 6 bases between. Germline CDR1 and CDR2: SEHNR and FQNEAQ (reference sequence). The CDR3 extends over 14 amino acids. The CDR3 loop reads CASSLGQNQETQYF. The CDR3 DNA reads as TGTGCCAGCAGCTTAGGACAAAACCAAGAGACCCAGTACTTC.

The chain uses TRBV7-9 and TRBJ1-5, with D perhaps TRBD1 (5 bases). The CDR3 has 13 amino acids. Germline-derived CDR1 and CDR2 are SEHNR and FQNEAQ (reference sequence). V gave up 1 base and J gave up 4 bases, with 5 bases separating them. CDR3 in amino acids: CASSLDRNQPQHF. In nucleotides, the CDR3 is TGTGCCAGCAGCTTAGACAGGAATCAGCCCCAGCATTTT. Supplemented by reference TRBV7-9 and TRBJ1-5, the full variable domain reads DTGVSQNPRHKITKRGQNVTFRCDPISEHNRLYWYRQTLGQGPEFLTYFQNEAQLEKSRLLSDRFSAERPKGSFSTLEIQRTEQGDSAMYLCASSLDRNQPQHFGDGTRLSIL.

V is TRBV19 and J is TRBJ1-5; 8 bases line up with TRBD1. Germline loops: CDR1 LNHDA, CDR2 SQIVND (reference sequence). The CDR3 runs to 14 residues. V was clipped by 5 bases and J by 3 bases; unmatched bases: 3. In DNA form, the CDR3 reads TGTGCCAGTAGTGGGACAGGCTTCAATCAGCCCCAGCATTTT. Encoded protein: CASSGTGFNQPQHF.

J is TRBJ2-6 and V is TRBV7-9; 9 bases align to TRBD2. There are 16 residues in the CDR3. Germline trimming cut 4 bases from V and 0 bases from J; bases unmatched to any gene: 1. CDR1 is SEHNR and CDR2 is FQNEAQ in the germline V gene (reference sequence). Here the CDR3 reads CASSSRGGSGANVLTF. The DNA of the CDR3 is TGTGCCAGCAGCTCGCGGGGGGGCTCTGGGGCCAACGTCCTGACTTTC. The whole variable domain, remainder taken from reference TRBV7-9 and TRBJ2-6, is DTGVSQNPRHKITKRGQNVTFRCDPISEHNRLYWYRQTLGQGPEFLTYFQNEAQLEKSRLLSDRFSAERPKGSFSTLEIQRTEQGDSAMYLCASSSRGGSGANVLTFGAGSRLTVL.

The chain links TRBV7-2 to TRBJ2-3; 10 bases match TRBD2. CDR3 size: 16 residues. In germline, CDR1 is SGHTA, CDR2 FQGNSA. Losses at the gene ends were 5 bases for V and 4 bases for J; bases not matched to a gene: 9. The DNA for the CDR3 is TGTGCCAGCAGCCCCCGTTTAGCGGGAGGCTCAGATACGCAGTATTTT. Encoded protein: CASSPRLAGGSDTQYF.

This chain links TRBV5-8 with TRBJ1-4; 8 bases align to TRBD1. This CDR3 region has 15 residues. V was pared by 0 bases and J by 4 bases, with 2 bases of the junction left unmatched. The germline CDR1 and CDR2 sequences are SGHTS and YDEGEE. The CDR3 spells CASSLGTGNNEKLFF. CDR3 bases: TGTGCCAGCAGCTTGGGGACAGGGAATAATGAAAAACTGTTTTTT.

The chain recombines TRBV18 with TRBJ1-1, with 10 bases that match TRBD1. This CDR3 contains 16 residues. J was trimmed by 5 bases and V by 6 bases; bases with no gene match: 12. Germline values: CDR1 KGHSH, CDR2 LQKENI. The CDR3 is CASSASGTGVGTEAFF. The DNA of the CDR3 is TGTGCCAGCTCGGCTTCCGGGACAGGGGTCGGTACTGAAGCTTTCTTT.